Only a few counts were recorded for the clone carrying this T cell receptor beta chain. Next came a second PCR, run for roughly 6 to 11 cycles, which used a sample-barcoded 5' primer along with a J-beta primer mix. Template switching added a 12-random-nucleotide identifier to every cDNA molecule. MiXCR, run by TCRdb on the 5' RACE reads, gives a single entry per CDR3 protein. The sample has some 560,000 distinct CDR3 sequences, around 27% seen once. The sample comes from a study of blood T cells in healthy people across ages. This CDR3 is 14 amino acids long. Germline V lookup: CDR1 SGHDT, CDR2 YYEEEE. The germline V and J ends were trimmed by 5 bases and 7 bases, with 15 bases remaining between them. This sample was also put to use in a study of T cells of mothers and their children.

This TCR came from a boy between 2 and 15 years old in good health. The chain employs TRBV5-6 and TRBJ2-2, with D perhaps TRBD2 (6 bases). Sequenced sample: blood. The DNA of the CDR3 is TGTGCCAGCAGGACCGGCGGGGTTAACGGGGAGCTGTTTTTT. Translated, it gives CASRTGGVNGELFF.